These T cell receptor beta chains were read from a single sample in a study of cytotoxic CD8 clonotypes in ibrutinib-treated CLL. Profiling relied on immunoSEQ multiplex PCR, and the TCRdb table lists in-frame clones only, not all of them. This sample carries some 130,000 clones, over 75% of them seen once, and the ten largest clones take 2% to 2.5%. This specimen consisted of PBMCs, obtained after 24 months of ibrutinib treatment. The receptors derive from a human donor with chronic lymphocytic leukemia. The CDR3 runs from the conserved cysteine through the conserved F or W. D genes are given only for firm matches. The listing skips clone size in some rows; elsewhere it reads once, few, many or a size class.

J gene,clone size,V gene,D gene,CDR3 DNA,CDR3 protein
TRBJ1-1,NA,TRBV28,NA,TGTGCCAGCAGTCGTGACAGTCCCGAAGCTTTCTTT,CASSRDSPEAFF
TRBJ2-7,NA,TRBV28,NA,TGTGCCAGCAGTTTCGCGGCATCCTACGAGCAGTACTTC,CASSFAASYEQYF
TRBJ2-5,once,TRBV20-1,NA,TGCAGTGCGGTTCTTCAGGAGACCCAGTACTTC,CSAVLQETQYF
TRBJ2-7,once,TRBV2,TRBD1,TGTGCCAGCAGTGCGACAGGGTACGAGCAGTACTTC,CASSATGYEQYF
TRBJ2-1,NA,TRBV4-3,NA,TGCGCCAGCAGCCAAGAGCCCCTTGGGGGCTCAGGGTTGAATGAGCAGTTCTTC,CASSQEPLGGSGLNEQFF
TRBJ2-2,NA,TRBV4-1,NA,TGCGCCAGCAGCCAAGTCGGGGGTGGTACGAGCACCGGGGAGCTGTTTTTT,CASSQVGGGTSTGELFF
TRBJ2-4,NA,TRBV28,NA,TGTGCCAGCAGCTCTCCCACCCCAGCCAAAAACATTCAGTACTTC,CASSSPTPAKNIQYF
TRBJ1-5,NA,TRBV7-8,NA,TGTGCCAGCAGCTTAGGCAGGGTGGAGCCCCAGCATTTT,CASSLGRVEPQHF
TRBJ2-3,NA,TRBV11-2,TRBD1,TGTGCCAGCAGCCCCGCCCGTTGGCAGGGGGCGGCAGATACGCAGTATTTT,CASSPARWQGAADTQYF
TRBJ1-3,NA,TRBV2,NA,TGTGCCAGCAGTGGGGCAGGGTTTGGAAACACCATATATTTT,CASSGAGFGNTIYF
TRBJ1-2,NA,TRBV20-1,NA,TGCAGTGCTAGCCTCGGGGATGGCTACACCTTC,CSASLGDGYTF
TRBJ2-3,NA,TRBV29-1,NA,TGCAGCGTGCATACTAGCACAGATACGCAGTATTTT,CSVHTSTDTQYF
TRBJ1-5,once,TRBV7-9,TRBD1,TGTGCCAGCAGCGGGACAGGGCGAGCTCAGCCCCAGCATTTT,CASSGTGRAQPQHF
TRBJ1-5,NA,TRBV28,NA,TGTGCCAGCAGCCTTACTCCGGGGGGTGGCAATCAGCCCCAGCATTTT,CASSLTPGGGNQPQHF
TRBJ1-5,NA,TRBV2,NA,TGTGCCAGCAGACAACAGGGTCGCGGTTCTCAGCCCCAGCATTTT,CASRQQGRGSQPQHF
TRBJ2-1,NA,TRBV7-9,NA,TGTGCCAGCAGCTTAGATTTATTTGGGGGCCGCTATGAGCAGTTCTTC,CASSLDLFGGRYEQFF
TRBJ1-1,NA,TRBV9,TRBD1,TGTGCCAGCAGCGGCCGGGACAGCGCCATGAACACTGAAGCTTTCTTT,CASSGRDSAMNTEAFF
TRBJ2-7,NA,TRBV7-2,TRBD2,TGTGCCAGCAGCCCCGGGGGGGCTAGCGGGAGTGTCAACGAGCAGTACTTC,CASSPGGASGSVNEQYF
TRBJ2-3,few,TRBV28,NA,TGTGCCAGCAGCCAGCCACCCCGACTAGAGTACACAGATACGCAGTATTTT,CASSQPPRLEYTDTQYF
TRBJ1-2,NA,TRBV9,NA,TGTGCCAGCAGCGAAAAGGACGACGGCTATGGCTACACCTTC,CASSEKDDGYGYTF
TRBJ1-1,NA,TRBV28,NA,TGTGCCAGCAGCCTAAACGGGGGCGCAGGGAACACTGAAGCTTTCTTT,CASSLNGGAGNTEAFF
TRBJ2-3,NA,TRBV7-9,NA,TGTGCCAGCGGACTCGGCCAGGGTACCTACACAGATACGCAGTATTTT,CASGLGQGTYTDTQYF
TRBJ2-3,NA,TRBV29-1,NA,TGCAGCGTTCGGGGGATGGGGGATACGCAGTATTTT,CSVRGMGDTQYF
TRBJ1-1,few,TRBV25-1,NA,TGTGCCAGCAGTGATCCAGGGACGAAAGCTTTCTTT,CASSDPGTKAFF
TRBJ2-1,NA,TRBV19,TRBD1,TGTGCCAGTAGTTCCTCGCCCGGGGACAGGCCAAGGCAGTTCTTC,CASSSSPGDRPRQFF
TRBJ1-1,NA,TRBV18,NA,TGTGCCAGCTCACCACAGGGGACGCTGAACACTGAAGCTTTCTTT,CASSPQGTLNTEAFF
TRBJ1-3,NA,TRBV7-2,NA,TGTGCCAGCAGCCCCGGTACTGGAAACACCATATATTTT,CASSPGTGNTIYF
TRBJ1-2,NA,TRBV5-6,TRBD1,TGTGCCAGCAGCCTGGGACAGTTTCCTAACTATGGCTACACCTTC,CASSLGQFPNYGYTF